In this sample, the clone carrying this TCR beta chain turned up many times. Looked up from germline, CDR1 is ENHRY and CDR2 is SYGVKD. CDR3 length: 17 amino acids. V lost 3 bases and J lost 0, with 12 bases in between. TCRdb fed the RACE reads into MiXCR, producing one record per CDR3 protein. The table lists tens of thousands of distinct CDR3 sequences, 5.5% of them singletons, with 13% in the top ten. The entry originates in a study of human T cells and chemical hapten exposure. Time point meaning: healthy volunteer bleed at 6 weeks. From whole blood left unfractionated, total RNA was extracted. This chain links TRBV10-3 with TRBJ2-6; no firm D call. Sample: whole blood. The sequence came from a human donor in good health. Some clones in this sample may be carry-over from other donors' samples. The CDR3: CAISDPRGDSGANVLTF. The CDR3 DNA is TGTGCCATCAGTGACCCGAGAGGAGACTCTGGGGCCAACGTCCTGACTTTC.